This TCR beta chain was captured by sequencing in a study of shared clonotypes between healthy human individuals. Overall study context: The plates for each donor numbered three CD4 naive, three CD4 memory, two CD8 naive and one CD8 memory.

The germline V gene has CDR1 MGHDK and CDR2 SYGVNS. This CDR3 contains 13 residues. After removal of 5 bases from V and 7 bases from J, the junction contained 5 bases not matched to a gene. Recent acute infections and vaccinations were absent in the healthy HIV-negative adult donors. The donors were all Caucasian adults (living in Nashville, Tennessee). Here immunoSEQ multiplex PCR was the method, and the copy in TCRdb shows in-frame clones only, minus some. Of hundreds of thousands of clones listed, 55% to 85% are singletons. The chain has TRBV25-1 and TRBJ2-3, with 8 bases fitting TRBD2. This clonotype originated in a young woman in good health. The sample was memory CD4+ T cells sorted from blood. As to subset: CD45RA-negative fraction. The DNA of the CDR3 is TGTGCCAGCAGTAGCGGGAGTCCCCATACGCAGTATTTT. It translates to CASSSGSPHTQYF.